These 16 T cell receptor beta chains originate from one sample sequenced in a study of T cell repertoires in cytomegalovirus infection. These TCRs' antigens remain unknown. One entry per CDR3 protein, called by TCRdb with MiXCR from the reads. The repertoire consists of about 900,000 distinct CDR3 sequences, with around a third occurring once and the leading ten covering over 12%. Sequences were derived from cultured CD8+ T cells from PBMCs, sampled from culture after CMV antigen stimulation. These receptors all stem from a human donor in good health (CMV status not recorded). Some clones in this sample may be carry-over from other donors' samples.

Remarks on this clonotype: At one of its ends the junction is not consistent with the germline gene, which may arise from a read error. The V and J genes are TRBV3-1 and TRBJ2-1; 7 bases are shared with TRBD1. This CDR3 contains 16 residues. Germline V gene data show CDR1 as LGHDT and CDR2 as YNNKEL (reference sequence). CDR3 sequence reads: CASNQDDDRAYNEQFF. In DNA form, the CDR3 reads TGTGCCAGCAACCAAGATGACGACAGGGCCTACAATGAGCAGTTCTTC.

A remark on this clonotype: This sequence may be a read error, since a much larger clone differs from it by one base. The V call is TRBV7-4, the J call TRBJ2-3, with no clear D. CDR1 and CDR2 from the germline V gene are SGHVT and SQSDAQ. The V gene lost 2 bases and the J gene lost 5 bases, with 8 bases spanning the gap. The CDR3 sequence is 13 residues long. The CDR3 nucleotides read TGTGCCAGCAGCTTAAACAGCCAAGATACGCAGTATTTT. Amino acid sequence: CASSLNSQDTQYF.

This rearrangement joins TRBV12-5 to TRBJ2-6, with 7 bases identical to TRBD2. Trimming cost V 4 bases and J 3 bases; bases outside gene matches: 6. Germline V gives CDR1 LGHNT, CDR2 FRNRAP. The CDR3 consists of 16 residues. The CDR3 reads CASGSGGGGGANVLTF. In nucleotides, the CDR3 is TGTGCTAGTGGTTCTGGGGGGGGGGGTGGGGCCAACGTCCTGACTTTC.

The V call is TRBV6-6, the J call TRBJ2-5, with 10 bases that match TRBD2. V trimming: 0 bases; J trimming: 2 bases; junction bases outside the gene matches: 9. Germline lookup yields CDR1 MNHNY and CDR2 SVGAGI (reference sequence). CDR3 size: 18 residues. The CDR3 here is CASSYSNQLAGTQETQYF. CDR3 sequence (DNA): TGTGCCAGCAGTTACTCGAATCAACTAGCGGGGACTCAAGAGACCCAGTACTTC.

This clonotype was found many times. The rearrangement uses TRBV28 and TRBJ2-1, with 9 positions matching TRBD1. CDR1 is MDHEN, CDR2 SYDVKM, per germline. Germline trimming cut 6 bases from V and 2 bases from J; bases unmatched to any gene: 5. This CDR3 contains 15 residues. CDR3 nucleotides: TGTGCCAGCAGCGCCGGGACAGGGACCTACAATGAGCAGTTCTTC. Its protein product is CASSAGTGTYNEQFF.

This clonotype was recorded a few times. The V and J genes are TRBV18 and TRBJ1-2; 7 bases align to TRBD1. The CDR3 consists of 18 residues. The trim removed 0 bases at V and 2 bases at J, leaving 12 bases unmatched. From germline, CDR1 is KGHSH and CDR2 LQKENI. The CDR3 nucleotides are TGTGCCAGCTCACCACCGGTGAACAGGGGACCCCAAAACTATGGCTACACCTTC. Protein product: CASSPPVNRGPQNYGYTF.

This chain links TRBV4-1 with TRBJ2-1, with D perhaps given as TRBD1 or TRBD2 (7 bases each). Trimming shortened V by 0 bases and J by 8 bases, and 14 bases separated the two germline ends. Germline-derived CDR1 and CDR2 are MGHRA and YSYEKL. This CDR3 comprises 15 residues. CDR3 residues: CASSQDSRGGDEQFF. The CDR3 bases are TGCGCCAGCAGCCAAGACAGCAGGGGGGGCGATGAGCAGTTCTTC.

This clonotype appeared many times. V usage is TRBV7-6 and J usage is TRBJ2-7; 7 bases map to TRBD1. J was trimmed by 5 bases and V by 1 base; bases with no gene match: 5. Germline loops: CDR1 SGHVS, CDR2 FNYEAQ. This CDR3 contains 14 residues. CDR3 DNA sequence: TGTGCCAGCAGCTTAGAACAGGGGAGAGACGAGCAGTACTTC. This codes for CASSLEQGRDEQYF.

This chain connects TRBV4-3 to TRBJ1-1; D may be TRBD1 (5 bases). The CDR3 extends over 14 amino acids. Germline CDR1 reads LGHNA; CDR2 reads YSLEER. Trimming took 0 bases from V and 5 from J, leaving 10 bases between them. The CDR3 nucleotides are TGCGCCAGCAGCCAAGATGCGGGGGTTACTGAAGCTTTCTTT. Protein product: CASSQDAGVTEAFF.

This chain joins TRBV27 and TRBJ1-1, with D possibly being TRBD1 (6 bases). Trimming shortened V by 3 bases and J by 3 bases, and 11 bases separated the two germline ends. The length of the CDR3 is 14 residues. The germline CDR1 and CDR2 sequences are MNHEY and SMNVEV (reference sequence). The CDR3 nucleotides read TGTGCCAGCAGTTTGGCGGGGGCCTACACTGAAGCTTTCTTT. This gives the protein CASSLAGAYTEAFF.

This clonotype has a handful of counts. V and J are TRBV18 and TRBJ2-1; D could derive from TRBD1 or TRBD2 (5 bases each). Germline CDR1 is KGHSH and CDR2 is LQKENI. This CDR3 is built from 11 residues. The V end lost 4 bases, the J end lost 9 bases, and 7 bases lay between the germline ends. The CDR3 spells CASSRGGEQFF. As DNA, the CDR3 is TGTGCCAGCTCACGTGGGGGTGAGCAGTTCTTC.

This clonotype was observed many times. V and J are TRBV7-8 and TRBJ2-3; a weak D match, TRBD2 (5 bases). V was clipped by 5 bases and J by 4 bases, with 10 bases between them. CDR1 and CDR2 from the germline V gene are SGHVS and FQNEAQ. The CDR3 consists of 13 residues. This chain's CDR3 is CASSTDLADTQYF. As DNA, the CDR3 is TGTGCCAGCAGCACGGACTTGGCAGATACGCAGTATTTT.

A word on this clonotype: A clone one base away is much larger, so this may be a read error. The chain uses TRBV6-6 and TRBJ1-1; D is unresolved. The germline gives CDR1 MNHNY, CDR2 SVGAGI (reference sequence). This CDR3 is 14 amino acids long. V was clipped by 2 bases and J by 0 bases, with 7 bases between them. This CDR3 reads CASSYLGLNTEAFF. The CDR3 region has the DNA TGTGCCAGCAGTTACCTGGGCCTGAACACTGAAGCTTTCTTT.

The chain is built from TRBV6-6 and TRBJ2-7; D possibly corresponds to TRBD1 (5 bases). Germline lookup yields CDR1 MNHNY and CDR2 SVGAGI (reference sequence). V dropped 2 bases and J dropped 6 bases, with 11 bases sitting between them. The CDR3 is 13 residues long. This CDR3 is CASSYGARAEQYF. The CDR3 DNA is TGTGCCAGCAGTTACGGGGCCCGGGCCGAGCAGTACTTC.

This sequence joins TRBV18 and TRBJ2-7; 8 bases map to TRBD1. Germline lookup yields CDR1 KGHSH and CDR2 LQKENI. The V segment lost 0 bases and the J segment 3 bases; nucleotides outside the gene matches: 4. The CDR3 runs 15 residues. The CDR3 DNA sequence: TGTGCCAGCTCACCACCAGACAGGGGCCACTACGAGCAGTACTTC. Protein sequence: CASSPPDRGHYEQYF.

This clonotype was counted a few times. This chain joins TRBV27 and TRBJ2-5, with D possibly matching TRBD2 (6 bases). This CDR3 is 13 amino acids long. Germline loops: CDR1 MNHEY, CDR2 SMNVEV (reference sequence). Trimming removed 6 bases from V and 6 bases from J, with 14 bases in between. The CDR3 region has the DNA TGTGCCAGCAGCCCGGGACTGGGGAAGACCCAGTACTTC. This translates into CASSPGLGKTQYF.